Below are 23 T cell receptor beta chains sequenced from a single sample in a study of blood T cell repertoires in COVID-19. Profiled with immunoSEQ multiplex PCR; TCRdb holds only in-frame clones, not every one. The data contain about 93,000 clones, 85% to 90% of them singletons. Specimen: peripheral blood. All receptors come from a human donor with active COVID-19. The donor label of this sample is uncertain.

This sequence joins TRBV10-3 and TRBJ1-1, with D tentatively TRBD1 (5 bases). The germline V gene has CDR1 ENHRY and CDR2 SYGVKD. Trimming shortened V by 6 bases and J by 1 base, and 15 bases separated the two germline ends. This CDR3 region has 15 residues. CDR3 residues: CAIRPQQDRNTEAFF. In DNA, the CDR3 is TGTGCCATCAGACCACAACAAGACAGGAACACTGAAGCTTTCTTT.

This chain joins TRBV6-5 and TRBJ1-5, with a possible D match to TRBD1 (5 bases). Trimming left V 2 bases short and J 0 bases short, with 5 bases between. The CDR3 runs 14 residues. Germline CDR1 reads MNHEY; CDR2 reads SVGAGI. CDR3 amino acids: CASSYRGSNQPQHF. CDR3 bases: TGTGCCAGCAGTTACAGGGGTAGCAATCAGCCCCAGCATTTT.

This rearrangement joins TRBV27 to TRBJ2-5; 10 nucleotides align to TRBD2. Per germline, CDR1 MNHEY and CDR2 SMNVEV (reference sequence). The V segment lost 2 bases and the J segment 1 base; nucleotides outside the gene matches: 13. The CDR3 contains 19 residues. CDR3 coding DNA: TGTGCCAGCAGTTTAAATCCGATAGGAGTAGCGGGGGGCCAAGAGACCCAGTACTTC. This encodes CASSLNPIGVAGGQETQYF.

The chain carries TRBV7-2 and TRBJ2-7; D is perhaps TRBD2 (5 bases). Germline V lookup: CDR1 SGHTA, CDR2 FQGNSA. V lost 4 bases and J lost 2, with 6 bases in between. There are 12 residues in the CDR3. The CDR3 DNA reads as TGTGCCAGCAGCTCGGGGACCTACGAGCAGTACTTC. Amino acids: CASSSGTYEQYF.

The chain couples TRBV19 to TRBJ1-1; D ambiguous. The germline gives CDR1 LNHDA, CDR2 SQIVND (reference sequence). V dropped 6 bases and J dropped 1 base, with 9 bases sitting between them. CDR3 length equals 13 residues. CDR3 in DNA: TGTGCCAGTAGCCAAGGAGCGAACACTGAAGCTTTCTTT. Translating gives CASSQGANTEAFF.

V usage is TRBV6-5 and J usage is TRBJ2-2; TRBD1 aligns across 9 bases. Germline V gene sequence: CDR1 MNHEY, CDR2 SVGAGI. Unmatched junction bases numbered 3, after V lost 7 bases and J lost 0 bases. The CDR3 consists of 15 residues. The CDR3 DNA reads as TGTGCCAGCATCCGACAGGGGGCGAACACCGGGGAGCTGTTTTTT. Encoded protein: CASIRQGANTGELFF.

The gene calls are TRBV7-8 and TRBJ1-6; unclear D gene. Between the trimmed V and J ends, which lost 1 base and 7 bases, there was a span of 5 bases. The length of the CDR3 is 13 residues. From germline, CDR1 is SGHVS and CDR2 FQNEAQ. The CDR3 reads CASSLEQNSPLHF. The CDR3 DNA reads TGTGCCAGCAGCTTAGAACAGAATTCACCCCTCCACTTT.

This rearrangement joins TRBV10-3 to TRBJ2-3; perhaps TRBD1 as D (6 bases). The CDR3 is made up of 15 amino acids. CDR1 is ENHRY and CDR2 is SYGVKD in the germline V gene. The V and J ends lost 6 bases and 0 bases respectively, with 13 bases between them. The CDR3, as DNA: TGTGCCATCAGCCCAGGGGTAGCTAGCACAGATACGCAGTATTTT. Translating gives CAISPGVASTDTQYF.

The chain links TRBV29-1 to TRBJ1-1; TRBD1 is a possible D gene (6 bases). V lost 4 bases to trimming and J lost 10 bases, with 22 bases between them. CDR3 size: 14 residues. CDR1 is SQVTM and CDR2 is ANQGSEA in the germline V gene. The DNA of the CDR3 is TGCAGCGTTGGGGTAGGGGGTCCCGCCGTAGGAGCTTTCTTT. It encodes CSVGVGGPAVGAFF.

The CDR3 loop reads CSAGPNYGYTF. For the CDR3, the DNA is TGCAGTGCTGGCCCTAACTATGGCTACACCTTC. The V gene is TRBV20-1, the J gene TRBJ1-2; the D is unclear. Germline loops: CDR1 DFQATT, CDR2 SNEGSKA (reference sequence). The CDR3 has 11 residues. Between the trimmed V and J ends, which lost 5 bases and 0 bases, there was a span of 4 bases.

CDR3 bases: TGTGCCAGCAGCCAAGAGTCCAGGGACGAGCAGTACTTC. Encoded protein: CASSQESRDEQYF. The chain is built from TRBV3-1 (or the pseudogene TRBV3-2) and TRBJ2-7; TRBD1 might be the D (5 bases). The CDR3 has 13 residues. Trimming stripped 0 bases from V and 5 bases from J, with 8 bases between. The germline V gene encodes CDR1 LGHDT and CDR2 YNNKEL (reference sequence).

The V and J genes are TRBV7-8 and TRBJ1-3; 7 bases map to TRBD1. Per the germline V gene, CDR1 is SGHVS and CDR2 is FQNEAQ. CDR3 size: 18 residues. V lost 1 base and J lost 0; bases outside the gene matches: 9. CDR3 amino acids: CASSLVGGGASSGNTIYF. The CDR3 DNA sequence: TGTGCCAGCAGCTTAGTCGGAGGGGGCGCGTCCTCTGGAAACACCATATATTTT.

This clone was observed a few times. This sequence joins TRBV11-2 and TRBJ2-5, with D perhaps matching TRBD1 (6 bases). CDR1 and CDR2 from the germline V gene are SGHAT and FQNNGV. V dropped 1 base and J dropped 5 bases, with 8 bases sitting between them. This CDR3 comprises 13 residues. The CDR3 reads CASSLGGPETQYF. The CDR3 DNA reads TGTGCCAGCAGCTTAGGGGGGCCGGAGACCCAGTACTTC.

CDR3 amino acids: CASGLVNEGTGSFNQPQHF. Written as DNA, the CDR3 is TGTGCTAGTGGTTTGGTAAATGAAGGGACAGGGTCCTTCAATCAGCCCCAGCATTTT. The rearrangement links TRBV12-5 to TRBJ1-5, with TRBD1 matching 9 bases. From germline, CDR1 is LGHNT and CDR2 FRNRAP. V trimming: 0 bases; J trimming: 3 bases; junction bases outside the gene matches: 12. This CDR3 has 19 amino acids.

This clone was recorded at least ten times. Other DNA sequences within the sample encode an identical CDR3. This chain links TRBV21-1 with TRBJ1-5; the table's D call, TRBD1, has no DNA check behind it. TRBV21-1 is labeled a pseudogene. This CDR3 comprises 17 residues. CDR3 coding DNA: TGTGCCAGCAGCAAACGAGGCACCGCAGGGAGCAATCAGCCCCAGCATTTT. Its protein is CASSKRGTAGSNQPQHF.

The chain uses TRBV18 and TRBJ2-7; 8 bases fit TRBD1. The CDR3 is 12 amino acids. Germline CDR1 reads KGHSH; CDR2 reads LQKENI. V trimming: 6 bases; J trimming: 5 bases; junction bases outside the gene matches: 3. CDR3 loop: CASSPDRDEQYF. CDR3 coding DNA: TGTGCCAGCTCCCCGGACAGGGACGAGCAGTACTTC.

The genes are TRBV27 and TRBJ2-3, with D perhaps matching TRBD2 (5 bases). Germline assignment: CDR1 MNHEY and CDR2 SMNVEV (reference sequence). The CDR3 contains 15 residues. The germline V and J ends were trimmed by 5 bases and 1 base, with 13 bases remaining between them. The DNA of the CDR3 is TGTGCCAGCAGTCGATATCAACTAGGCACAGATACGCAGTATTTT. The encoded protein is CASSRYQLGTDTQYF.

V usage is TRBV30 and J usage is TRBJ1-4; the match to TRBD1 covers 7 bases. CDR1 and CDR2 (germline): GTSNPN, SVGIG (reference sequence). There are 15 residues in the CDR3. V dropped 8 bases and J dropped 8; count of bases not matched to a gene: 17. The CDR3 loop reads CAGEQGTVVGEKLFF. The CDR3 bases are TGTGCCGGCGAACAGGGGACGGTGGTCGGGGAAAAACTGTTTTTT. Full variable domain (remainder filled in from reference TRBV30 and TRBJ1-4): SQTIHQWPATLVQPVGSPLSLECTVEGTSNPNLYWYRQAAGRGLQLLFYSVGIGQISSEVPQNLSASRPQDRQFILSSKKLLLSDSGFYLCAGEQGTVVGEKLFFGSGTQLSVL.

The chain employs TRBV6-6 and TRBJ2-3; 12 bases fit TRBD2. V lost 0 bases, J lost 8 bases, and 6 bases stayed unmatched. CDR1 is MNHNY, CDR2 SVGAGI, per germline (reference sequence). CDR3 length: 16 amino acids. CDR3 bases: TGTGCCAGCAGTTACTCTGAACCGGGACTAGCGGGTACGCAGTATTTT. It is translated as CASSYSEPGLAGTQYF.

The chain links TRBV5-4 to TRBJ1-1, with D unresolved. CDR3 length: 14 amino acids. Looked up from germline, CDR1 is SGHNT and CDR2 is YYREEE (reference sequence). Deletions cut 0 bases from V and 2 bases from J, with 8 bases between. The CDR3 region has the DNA TGTGCCAGCAGCTTGGTACGGGTTAACACTGAAGCTTTCTTT. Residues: CASSLVRVNTEAFF.

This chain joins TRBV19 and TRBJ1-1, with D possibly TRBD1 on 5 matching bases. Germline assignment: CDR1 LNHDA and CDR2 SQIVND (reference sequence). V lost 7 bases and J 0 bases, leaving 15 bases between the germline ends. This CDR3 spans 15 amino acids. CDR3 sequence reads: CASTPSRAMNTEAFF. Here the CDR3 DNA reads TGTGCCAGTACCCCGAGCAGGGCAATGAACACTGAAGCTTTCTTT.

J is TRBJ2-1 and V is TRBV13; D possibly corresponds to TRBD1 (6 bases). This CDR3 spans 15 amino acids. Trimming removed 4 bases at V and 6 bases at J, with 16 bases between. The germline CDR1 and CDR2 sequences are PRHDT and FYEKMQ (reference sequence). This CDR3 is CASSWDVWGLNEQFF. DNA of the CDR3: TGTGCCAGCAGCTGGGACGTCTGGGGGCTCAATGAGCAGTTCTTC.

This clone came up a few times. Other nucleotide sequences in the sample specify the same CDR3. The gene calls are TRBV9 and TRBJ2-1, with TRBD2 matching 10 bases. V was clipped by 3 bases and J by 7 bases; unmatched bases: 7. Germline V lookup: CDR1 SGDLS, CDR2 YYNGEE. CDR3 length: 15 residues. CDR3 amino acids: CASSGSGGARNEQFF. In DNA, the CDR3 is TGTGCCAGCAGCGGGAGCGGGGGGGCTCGGAATGAGCAGTTCTTC.